Each of the 32 T cell receptor beta chains below was sequenced from the same sample in a study of molecular identifiers for immune sequencing clone quantification. From the PCR reads, TCRdb called clonotypes with MiXCR, one entry per CDR3 protein. This table holds about 510,000 distinct CDR3 sequences, around 23% found once. The sequencing input was naive CD8+ T cells from blood, with Jurkat cell RNA spiked in. Subset specified: FACS-sorted CD8+CD4-CCR7+CD45RA+ naive T cells. These receptors all stem from a human donor in good health. Some libraries in this study had Jurkat cell RNA spiked in.

Of note for this clonotype: A much larger clone lies a single base off, so this may be a read error. The chain couples TRBV28 to TRBJ2-3; 7 nucleotides agree with TRBD2. The V gene's germline CDR1 is MDHEN and CDR2 SYDVKM. This CDR3 is 15 amino acids long. J was trimmed by 4 bases and V by 2 bases; bases with no gene match: 6. CDR3 sequence (DNA): TGTGCCAGCAGTTTAAGCGGAACTAGCGCAGATACGCAGTATTTT. This gives the protein CASSLSGTSADTQYF.

About this clonotype: One junction end does not reproduce the germline sequence, and a read error may be involved. This chain uses TRBV14 with TRBJ2-7, with TRBD1 identical over 9 bases. Germline V lookup: CDR1 SGHDN, CDR2 FVKESK. This CDR3 is 16 amino acids long. CDR3 sequence reads: CASSQVGDRAFYERYF. The CDR3 region has the DNA TGTGCCAGCAGCCAAGTAGGGGACAGGGCTTTCTACGAGCGGTACTTC.

This clonotype has ten or more counts. The V gene is TRBV12-3 or TRBV12-4, the J gene TRBJ2-7; 7 positions match TRBD2. J was trimmed by 0 bases and V by 6 bases; bases with no gene match: 8. The CDR3 is 15 amino acids. The CDR3 region is CASRPTSAYSYEQYF. CDR3 in DNA: TGTGCCAGCAGACCCACTAGCGCATACTCCTACGAGCAGTACTTC.

CDR3 nucleotide sequence: TGTGCCAGCAGTCCTTTTAGCGAGCAGTACTTC. Its protein is CASSPFSEQYF. The chain carries TRBV6-2 or TRBV6-3 and TRBJ2-7, with unresolved D. In germline, CDR1 is MNHEY, CDR2 SVGEGT. The CDR3 has 11 residues. Trimming stripped 5 bases from V and 6 bases from J, with 8 bases between.

This clonotype was seen more than once but under ten times. The V call is TRBV7-9, the J call TRBJ2-3, with 9 positions matching TRBD1. Germline CDR1 reads SEHNR; CDR2 reads FQNEAQ (reference sequence). V dropped 5 bases and J dropped 4; count of bases not matched to a gene: 7. The CDR3 runs 15 residues. CDR3 region: CASSDRDRVADTQYF. The DNA of the CDR3 is TGTGCCAGCAGCGACCGGGACAGGGTTGCAGATACGCAGTATTTT. Full variable domain (outside the CDR3, taken from reference TRBV7-9 and TRBJ2-3): DTGVSQNPRHKITKRGQNVTFRCDPISEHNRLYWYRQTLGQGPEFLTYFQNEAQLEKSRLLSDRFSAERPKGSFSTLEIQRTEQGDSAMYLCASSDRDRVADTQYFGPGTRLTVL.

This clonotype came up a few times. The J gene is TRBJ2-3, the V gene TRBV4-1; 9 positions agree with TRBD1. Germline V gene lookup returns CDR1 MGHRA and CDR2 YSYEKL. This CDR3 comprises 17 residues. Germline trimming cut 0 bases from V and 6 bases from J; bases unmatched to any gene: 10. The CDR3 region has the DNA TGCGCCAGCAGCCAAGAATGGGGGGACAGGGACTACGATACGCAGTATTTT. Its protein is CASSQEWGDRDYDTQYF.

About this clonotype itself: Possible read error: a much larger clone is one base away. This chain's CDR3 is CASSFRVLGNQPQHF. CDR3 DNA sequence: TGTGCCAGCAGCTTCCGCGTTTTGGGCAATCAGCCCCAGCATTTT. The V call is TRBV13, the J call TRBJ1-5; D remains ambiguous. Trimming removed 3 bases from V and 2 bases from J, with 11 bases in between. The CDR3 runs to 15 residues. From germline, CDR1 is PRHDT and CDR2 FYEKMQ (reference sequence).

This clonotype turned up a few times. The rearrangement links TRBV12-3 or TRBV12-4 to TRBJ2-2; 7 positions match TRBD2. With V trimmed by 6 bases and J by 2 bases, 9 bases remained unmatched. The CDR3 runs to 16 residues. CDR3 DNA: TGTGCCAGCAGCGAGGGACTAACCCACAACACCGGGGAGCTGTTTTTT. This codes for CASSEGLTHNTGELFF.

A remark on this clonotype: This may arise from a read error, as a much more abundant clone is one base away. The chain links TRBV9 to TRBJ1-4; D is possibly TRBD1 (6 bases). Per the germline V gene, CDR1 is SGDLS and CDR2 is YYNGEE. The CDR3 is made up of 16 amino acids. This CDR3 is CASSGNVDSFSEKLVF. DNA for the CDR3: TGTGCCAGCAGCGGGAATGTGGACAGCTTTTCTGAAAAACTGGTTTTT.

This clonotype has just a few counts. This chain uses TRBV7-9 with TRBJ1-1, with no clear D. The CDR3 loop spans 16 amino acids. Germline CDR1 and CDR2: SEHNR and FQNEAQ (reference sequence). V was clipped by 1 base and J by 3 bases, with 15 bases between them. CDR3 residues: CASSLGHLEGYTEAFF. Here the CDR3 DNA reads TGTGCCAGCAGCTTAGGGCACCTCGAGGGTTACACTGAAGCTTTCTTT.

On this clonotype itself: The germline gene is not matched at one end of the junction; a read error may be the cause. This rearrangement joins TRBV9 to TRBJ2-3; possibly TRBD1 for D (5 bases). CDR3 length: 15 residues. CDR1 SGDLS and CDR2 YYNGEE come from the germline V gene. The CDR3 bases are TGTGCCAGCAGCGTAGAGGGGTCAGACACAGGTACGCAGTATTTT. Protein: CASSVEGSDTGTQYF.

As to this clonotype: In this CDR3 the conserved last residue, phenylalanine or tryptophan, is missing, so a read error is likely. The gene calls are TRBV19 and TRBJ2-7; 8 nucleotides match TRBD1. V shed 5 bases, J shed 3 bases, and the junction held 15 bases outside the gene matches. Germline V lookup: CDR1 LNHDA, CDR2 SQIVND (reference sequence). The CDR3 is 17 residues long. The CDR3, as DNA: TGTGCCAGTAGTCTAGGACAGGGCCGAAGCCTGATCTACGAGCAGTACCTC. It yields the protein CASSLGQGRSLIYEQYL.

This clonotype has ten or more counts. V and J are TRBV5-4 and TRBJ2-6; D possibly corresponds to TRBD2 (5 bases). Trimming removed 7 bases at V and 2 bases at J, with 16 bases between. CDR1 is SGHNT and CDR2 is YYREEE in the germline V gene (reference sequence). The CDR3 consists of 16 residues. CDR3 coding DNA: TGTGCCAGCGTCCCCCGAGAGGGTACTGGGGCCAACGTCCTGACTTTC. Its translation is CASVPREGTGANVLTF.

The sample holds many counts of this clonotype. The chain uses TRBV7-9 and TRBJ2-1; no clear D. Trimming took 5 bases from V and 7 from J, leaving 9 bases between them. The CDR3 contains 12 residues. Looked up from germline, CDR1 is SEHNR and CDR2 is FQNEAQ (reference sequence). The CDR3 is CASSQTGNEQFF. The CDR3 DNA reads as TGTGCCAGCAGCCAGACTGGTAATGAGCAGTTCTTC. The full variable domain, completed using reference TRBV7-9 and TRBJ2-1, is DTGVSQNPRHKITKRGQNVTFRCDPISEHNRLYWYRQTLGQGPEFLTYFQNEAQLEKSRLLSDRFSAERPKGSFSTLEIQRTEQGDSAMYLCASSQTGNEQFFGPGTRLTVL.

This rearrangement joins TRBV7-9 to TRBJ2-7, with 7 bases identical to TRBD2. This CDR3 contains 13 residues. Trimming took 4 bases from V and 6 from J; bases not matched to a gene: 6. Germline V gene lookup returns CDR1 SEHNR and CDR2 FQNEAQ (reference sequence). The CDR3 nucleotides read TGTGCCAGCAGCTCAGTTGGGGGGGTCGAGCAGTACTTC. Translated: CASSSVGGVEQYF.

The chain employs TRBV20-1 and TRBJ2-3; 8 bases align to TRBD1. J gave up 2 bases and V 6 bases, and 7 bases lay outside the gene matches. The CDR3 sequence is 14 residues long. Germline-derived CDR1 and CDR2 are DFQATT and SNEGSKA (reference sequence). CDR3 coding DNA: TGCAGTGCCCCAGGGACAGGAGACACAGATACGCAGTATTTT. It is translated as CSAPGTGDTDTQYF.

Regarding this clonotype: Without the conserved terminal phenylalanine or tryptophan, this CDR3 likely stems from a read error. The rearrangement uses TRBV5-1 and TRBJ1-1, with 8 bases identical to TRBD1. V lost 4 bases, J lost 3 bases, and 5 bases stayed unmatched. Germline loops: CDR1 SGHRS, CDR2 YFSETQ. The CDR3 covers 14 residues. The CDR3 DNA is TGCGCCAGCAGCCCAGGACAGGGCGACACTGAAGCTTTCTAT. Its protein is CASSPGQGDTEAFY.

The chain employs TRBV20-1 and TRBJ2-7; 14 bases line up with TRBD2. V gave up 6 bases and J gave up 1 base; unmatched junction bases: 8. The CDR3 extends over 16 amino acids. Germline V lookup: CDR1 DFQATT, CDR2 SNEGSKA (reference sequence). The CDR3 here is CSATTGTSGSSYEQYF. The CDR3 DNA reads as TGCAGTGCCACTACCGGGACTAGCGGGAGTTCCTACGAGCAGTACTTC.

The rearrangement uses TRBV12-3 or TRBV12-4 and TRBJ2-5, with D possibly being TRBD1 (6 bases). This CDR3 is 13 amino acids long. The V end was cut by 8 bases, the J end by 2 bases, with 12 bases between. CDR3 sequence: CASSGQTQETQYF. The CDR3 DNA is TGTGCCAGCTCCGGACAGACACAAGAGACCCAGTACTTC.

The chain recombines TRBV5-8 with TRBJ2-3, with 7 bases matching TRBD1. Germline V gene data show CDR1 as SGHTS and CDR2 as YDEGEE. The V and J ends lost 2 bases and 0 bases, in that order; junction bases with no gene match: 9. The CDR3 is made up of 17 amino acids. The CDR3: CASSFGTAIYSTDTQYF. CDR3 in DNA: TGTGCCAGCAGCTTTGGGACAGCAATATATAGCACAGATACGCAGTATTTT.

About this clonotype itself: This may stem from a read error, because a much larger clone lies one nucleotide away. The genes are TRBV20-1 and TRBJ1-4; 7 positions agree with TRBD1. After removal of 2 bases from V and 0 bases from J, the junction contained 6 bases not matched to a gene. Per germline, CDR1 DFQATT and CDR2 SNEGSKA (reference sequence). This CDR3 is built from 16 residues. The CDR3 loop reads CSARSRGQATNEKLFF. In DNA, the CDR3 is TGCAGTGCTAGAAGCCGCGGACAGGCAACTAATGAAAAACTGTTTTTT.

This clonotype was observed a handful of times. This rearrangement joins TRBV29-1 to TRBJ2-7; maybe TRBD1 (7 bases). CDR1 and CDR2 from the germline V gene are SQVTM and ANQGSEA. The V and J ends lost 0 bases and 1 base respectively, with 13 bases between them. The CDR3 covers 15 residues. The CDR3 protein is CSVEDEEGASYEQYF. CDR3 bases: TGCAGCGTTGAAGATGAGGAGGGGGCTTCCTACGAGCAGTACTTC.

The chain couples TRBV30 to TRBJ2-1, with TRBD2 matching over 13 bases. V lost 4 bases, J lost 5 bases, and 2 bases stayed unmatched. The CDR3 totals 14 residues. Per the germline V gene, CDR1 is GTSNPN and CDR2 is SVGIG (reference sequence). The CDR3 sequence is CAWKGLAGDNEQFF. CDR3 bases: TGTGCCTGGAAAGGACTAGCGGGGGACAATGAGCAGTTCTTC.

Regarding this clonotype: Being one base from a much bigger clone, this may be a read error. The chain has TRBV12-3 or TRBV12-4 and TRBJ2-3, with a weak D call TRBD1 (6 bases). The V gene lost 6 bases and the J gene lost 7 bases, with 23 bases spanning the gap. The CDR3 covers 16 residues. CDR3 region: CASRPPQGSHRYTQYF. CDR3 nucleotides: TGTGCCAGCAGACCTCCCCAGGGGTCACATCGATATACGCAGTATTTT.

This clonotype was observed a handful of times. The chain uses TRBV30 and TRBJ1-1, with TRBD1 matching 10 bases. The CDR3 loop spans 14 amino acids. V shed 1 base, J shed 6 bases, and the junction held 5 bases outside the gene matches. Germline lookup yields CDR1 GTSNPN and CDR2 SVGIG (reference sequence). For the CDR3, the DNA is TGTGCCTGGAGTGAGCGACAGGGGGCTGCTGAAGCTTTCTTT. Amino acid sequence: CAWSERQGAAEAFF.

This clonotype was detected a few times. The genes are TRBV9 and TRBJ2-7; 12 nucleotides align to TRBD1. Per the germline V gene, CDR1 is SGDLS and CDR2 is YYNGEE. The trim removed 2 bases at V and 5 bases at J, leaving 5 bases unmatched. The CDR3 covers 15 residues. CDR3 residues: CASSVWGQGANEQYF. CDR3 coding DNA: TGTGCCAGCAGCGTTTGGGGACAGGGGGCAAACGAGCAGTACTTC.

This clonotype was observed a handful of times. The V call is TRBV19, the J call TRBJ1-1, with D tentatively TRBD1 (5 bases). The CDR3 loop spans 14 amino acids. V lost 3 bases to trimming and J lost 2 bases, with 10 bases between them. Germline-derived CDR1 and CDR2 are LNHDA and SQIVND (reference sequence). This CDR3 reads CASSILGGNTEAFF. The DNA of the CDR3 is TGTGCCAGTAGTATTTTGGGGGGTAACACTGAAGCTTTCTTT.

Only one count was recorded for this clonotype. A much larger clone differs from this one at a single base, so this may be a read error. This chain joins TRBV18 and TRBJ1-1, with unresolved D. Germline values: CDR1 KGHSH, CDR2 LQKENI. CDR3 length: 14 amino acids. CDR3 loop: CASSPPGSGTKAFF. CDR3 sequence (DNA): TGTGCCAGCTCACCACCCGGGAGCGGCACTAAAGCTTTCTTT. Drawing the rest from reference TRBV18 and TRBJ1-1, the complete variable domain is NAGVMQNPRHLVRRRGQEARLRCSPMKGHSHVYWYRQLPEEGLKFMVYLQKENIIDESGMPKERFSAEFPKEGPSILRIQQVVRGDSAAYFCASSPPGSGTKAFFGQGTRLTVV.

This sequence joins TRBV12-3 or TRBV12-4 and TRBJ1-5, with D possibly TRBD1 on 6 matching bases. V was clipped by 7 bases and J by 5 bases, with 12 bases between them. The CDR3 is made up of 13 amino acids. CDR3 nucleotide sequence: TGTGCCAGCACTAACAGGGAGGATCAGCCCCAGCATTTT. Translated: CASTNREDQPQHF.

This clonotype was seen many times. The rearrangement uses TRBV12-3 or TRBV12-4 and TRBJ2-7; D might be TRBD2 (6 bases). V was pared by 6 bases and J by 2 bases, with 11 bases between. The CDR3 length is 13 residues. CDR3 sequence reads: CASSRGAAYEQYF. For the CDR3, the DNA is TGTGCCAGCAGCCGCGGGGCCGCCTACGAGCAGTACTTC.

This clonotype was detected a few times. The chain is built from TRBV30 and TRBJ2-7; 7 nucleotides line up with TRBD1. Germline values: CDR1 GTSNPN, CDR2 SVGIG (reference sequence). The V and J ends lost 2 bases and 1 base, in that order; junction bases with no gene match: 2. The CDR3 runs 13 residues. Written as DNA, the CDR3 is TGTGCCTGGAGTCAGGGACAGTCCTACGAGCAGTACTTC. It codes for CAWSQGQSYEQYF.

The CDR3 region is CASSIRFAGNQPQHF. The DNA for the CDR3 is TGTGCCAGTAGTATACGATTTGCGGGGAATCAGCCCCAGCATTTT. J is TRBJ1-5 and V is TRBV19; D gene unclear. This CDR3 has 15 residues. Germline-derived CDR1 and CDR2 are LNHDA and SQIVND (reference sequence). Trimming left V 2 bases short and J 4 bases short, with 12 bases between. Complete variable domain (other parts from reference TRBV19 and TRBJ1-5): DGGITQSPKYLFRKEGQNVTLSCEQNLNHDAMYWYRQDPGQGLRLIYYSQIVNDFQKGDIAEGYSVSREKKESFPLTVTSAQKNPTAFYLCASSIRFAGNQPQHFGDGTRLSIL.